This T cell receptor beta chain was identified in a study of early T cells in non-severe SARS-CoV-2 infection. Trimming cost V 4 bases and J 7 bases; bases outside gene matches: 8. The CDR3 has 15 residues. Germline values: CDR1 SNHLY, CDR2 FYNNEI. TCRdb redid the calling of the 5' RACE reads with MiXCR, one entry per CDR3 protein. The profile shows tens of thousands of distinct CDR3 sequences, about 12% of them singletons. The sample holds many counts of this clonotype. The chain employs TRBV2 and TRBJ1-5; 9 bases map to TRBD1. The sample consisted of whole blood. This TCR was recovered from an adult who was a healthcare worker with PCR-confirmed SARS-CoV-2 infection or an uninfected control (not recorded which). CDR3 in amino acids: CASSATGGAEQPQHF. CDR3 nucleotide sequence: TGTGCCAGCAGTGCCACAGGGGGCGCGGAGCAGCCCCAGCATTTT.